Shown below are 9 T cell receptor beta chains from a single sample sequenced in a study of response to subunit inactivated influenza vaccine. TCRdb independently ran MiXCR on the RT-PCR reads; one entry per CDR3 protein. Of a few hundred thousand distinct CDR3 sequences detected, 21% appear once; the ten largest clones hold 9.5% to 13%. Sequenced here: PBMCs from blood, sampled approximately 22 months after vaccination. Receptors originate from a man between 50 and 69 years old who received an inactivated influenza vaccine.

The chain couples TRBV5-1 to TRBJ1-4; 9 nucleotides match TRBD1. The CDR3 is 15 amino acids. V dropped 3 bases and J dropped 6; count of bases not matched to a gene: 6. The germline V gene has CDR1 SGHRS and CDR2 YFSETQ. The CDR3 is CASSWGTGRDEKLFF. CDR3 DNA: TGCGCCAGCAGCTGGGGGACAGGGAGGGATGAAAAACTGTTTTTT.

This clonotype was picked up many times. V gene TRBV12-3 or TRBV12-4 combines with J gene TRBJ1-5, with 7 bases aligning to TRBD1. The CDR3 runs 14 residues. V dropped 6 bases and J dropped 5; count of bases not matched to a gene: 7. CDR3 DNA sequence: TGTGCCAGCAGAAGGGACAGCGAATATCAGCCCCAGCATTTT. Amino acid sequence: CASRRDSEYQPQHF.

This clonotype has just a few counts. The CDR3 loop reads CASTQAGLPYHFF. The CDR3 region has the DNA TGTGCCAGCACCCAAGCGGGACTCCCCTACCATTTCTTC. This chain uses TRBV6-2 or TRBV6-3 with TRBJ2-1; 7 nucleotides line up with TRBD2. V lost 7 bases, J lost 16 bases, and 16 bases stayed unmatched. Per the germline V gene, CDR1 is MNHEY and CDR2 is SVGEGT. The length of the CDR3 is 13 residues.

The chain joins TRBV10-2 to TRBJ1-4; no definite D call. The CDR3 is 15 residues long. The V end was cut by 8 bases, the J end by 2 bases, with 15 bases between. Germline lookup yields CDR1 WSHSY and CDR2 SAAADI. CDR3 amino acids: CASLRSSGTNEKLFF. The CDR3 DNA sequence: TGCGCCAGCCTACGGTCCTCGGGCACTAATGAAAAACTGTTTTTT.

This clonotype showed up many times. V usage is TRBV4-2 and J usage is TRBJ1-5; TRBD1 aligns across 7 bases. Germline CDR1 is LGHNA and CDR2 is YNFKEQ. The trim removed 4 bases at V and 7 bases at J, leaving 10 bases unmatched. The CDR3 is made up of 15 amino acids. The CDR3 coding sequence is TGTGCCAGCAGCCCAGAGACAGGGCCCAAGCAGCCCCAGCATTTT. Its protein is CASSPETGPKQPQHF.

This clonotype was observed a few times. The V and J genes are TRBV3-1 and TRBJ2-1, with D uncertain. V was clipped by 1 base and J by 9 bases, with 4 bases between them. Germline V gene lookup returns CDR1 LGHDT and CDR2 YNNKEL (reference sequence). The CDR3 sequence is 11 residues long. This CDR3 is CASSQASEQFF. The CDR3 DNA reads as TGTGCCAGCAGCCAAGCGTCTGAGCAGTTCTTC.

In its sample, this clonotype was seen a few times. The chain joins TRBV27 to TRBJ2-1, with 12 bases lining up with TRBD2. This CDR3 has 14 residues. CDR1 MNHEY and CDR2 SMNVEV come from the germline V gene (reference sequence). Trimming removed 2 bases from V and 15 bases from J; junction bases left unmatched: 8. CDR3 in amino acids: CASSLNGLAGSGFF. CDR3 nucleotides: TGTGCCAGCAGTTTAAATGGACTAGCGGGATCGGGGTTCTTC.

This clonotype was seen a few times. The chain uses TRBV12-3 or TRBV12-4 and TRBJ2-5; possible D gene TRBD1, 6 bases. Trimming removed 4 bases from V and 5 bases from J, with 14 bases in between. The CDR3 length is 14 residues. CDR3 bases: TGTGCCAGCAGTTGGGGACACCTGGGGGAGACCCAGTACTTC. Translating gives CASSWGHLGETQYF.

J is TRBJ1-5 and V is TRBV19, with D unclear. The CDR3 length is 13 residues. Germline lookup yields CDR1 LNHDA and CDR2 SQIVND (reference sequence). V gave up 5 bases and J gave up 5 bases, with 10 bases separating them. The CDR3 loop is CASSPWMDQPQHF. The CDR3, as DNA: TGTGCCAGTAGTCCATGGATGGATCAGCCCCAGCATTTT.